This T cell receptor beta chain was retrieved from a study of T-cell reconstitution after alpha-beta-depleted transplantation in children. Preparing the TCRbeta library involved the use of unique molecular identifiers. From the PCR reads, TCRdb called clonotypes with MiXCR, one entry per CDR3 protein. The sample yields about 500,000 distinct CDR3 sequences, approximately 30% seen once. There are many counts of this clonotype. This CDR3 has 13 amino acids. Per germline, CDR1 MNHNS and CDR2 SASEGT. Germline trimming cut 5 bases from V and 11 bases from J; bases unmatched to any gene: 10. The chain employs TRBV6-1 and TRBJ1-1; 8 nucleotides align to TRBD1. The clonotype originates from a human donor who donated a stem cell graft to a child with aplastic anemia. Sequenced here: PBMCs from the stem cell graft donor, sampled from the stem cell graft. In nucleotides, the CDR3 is TGTGCCAGCAGTATGCAGGGGGCGCGACCGGCTTTCTTT. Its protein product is CASSMQGARPAFF.